The entry below describes one TCR beta chain. Its antigen is undetermined. Produced via immunoSEQ multiplex PCR; TCRdb's table is partial and in-frame only. Among about 160,000 clones, approximately 90% were seen once, and the ten largest hold around 4.5%. Trimming stripped 2 bases from V and 4 bases from J, with 14 bases between. Looked up from germline, CDR1 is LGHDT and CDR2 is YNNKEL (reference sequence). The CDR3 spans 16 residues. The sample is drawn from a study of T cell responses to AZD1222 COVID-19 vaccine. Study-level findings and limits: At 160-218 and 743-854, vaccine-associated CD4 TCRs were dominant, and they spanned spike. After two AZD1222 doses, spike-specific TCR breadth and depth rose versus day 0.

Sample: peripheral blood, taken on day 0 of MenACWY control vaccination. This clonotype was sampled from an adult in good health. V gene TRBV3-1 (or the pseudogene TRBV3-2) combines with J gene TRBJ2-2; D may be TRBD1 (6 bases). The chain's CDR3 is CASSQFSGQFTGELFF. For the CDR3, the DNA is TGTGCCAGCAGCCAATTCTCTGGACAGTTCACCGGGGAGCTGTTTTTT.